The T cell receptor (beta chain) described here comes from a study of blood T cell repertoires in COVID-19. Participant reports of clinical history set cohort assignment. Recovered participants had two consecutive negative NP/OP PCR tests, healthcare professional clearance, or symptom resolution. V lost 0 bases to trimming and J lost 4 bases, with 4 bases between them. CDR1 is MNHEY and CDR2 is SVGAGI in the germline V gene. This CDR3 has 13 amino acids. Per the study methods: Cell counts per sample came from amplifying reference gene primers. The method was immunoSEQ multiplex PCR; TCRdb's version includes in-frame clones alone and lacks a portion of them. That table gives V, J and clone size, and the DNA gave D and trimming. The sample holds approximately 380,000 clones; 88% are singletons and the top ten take 1.2%.

The rearrangement uses TRBV6-5 and TRBJ1-3; no firm D call. The sequence derives from a young woman who had recovered from COVID-19. The sequenced material came from PBMCs or T cells enriched from blood (not recorded which). CDR3 DNA sequence: TGTGCCAGCAGTTACTCTCAGGGAAACACCATATATTTT. This gives the protein CASSYSQGNTIYF.